This T cell receptor beta chain was recorded in a study of CD8+ T cells in alopecia areata. cDNA serving as the sequencing template came from extracted, reverse transcribed RNA. The protocol was immunoSEQ multiplex PCR, while the TCRdb copy is restricted to in-frame clones and leaves out a portion. The sample shows a few hundred thousand clones, 35% to 40% of them seen only once. Treatment defined: oral pan-JAK inhibitor, 5-10 mg twice daily. CDR3 length equals 15 residues. The germline V and J ends were trimmed by 1 base and 4 bases, with 13 bases remaining between them. The V gene's germline CDR1 is SNHLY and CDR2 FYNNEI. The table lists this clone with a count of one.

This chain joins TRBV2 and TRBJ1-2; D is unresolved. Here the sequenced sample was CD4+ T cells sorted from blood, taken around week 34, from a patient treated with tofacitinib. The sequence was collected from a human donor with alopecia areata. The CDR3 here is CASSEGRGPIYGYTF. The CDR3 DNA reads as TGTGCCAGCAGTGAAGGACGAGGACCGATCTATGGCTACACCTTC.